This T cell receptor (beta chain) came from a study of blood T cells in healthy people across ages. At least 6.5 million PBMCs were isolated per sample. With a J-beta primer mix and a sample-barcoded 5' primer, a second PCR ran about 7 to 12 cycles. Each cDNA molecule was tagged by a template-switch adaptor with 12 random nucleotides. In TCRdb, the 5' RACE reads were re-called with MiXCR into one record per CDR3 protein. The table lists 750,000 to 950,000 distinct CDR3 sequences, around 25% of them singletons, with around 3% in the top ten. V shed 1 base and J shed 4 bases, with 10 bases lying between them. The CDR3 sequence is 13 residues long. Germline CDR1 is DFQATT and CDR2 is SNEGSKA (reference sequence). These data were also reused for a study on T cells of mothers and their children. From that paper: Using the M1S primer, the second PCR added sample barcodes along with 2-4 random nucleotides. Each mother yielded more than 9 million TCR beta CDR3 reads. Each child yielded several million reads.

Specimen: blood. The clonotype originates from a boy aged 5-17 years in good health. The chain links TRBV20-1 to TRBJ1-2, with D possibly being TRBD1 (6 bases). The DNA for the CDR3 is TGCAGTGCTAGAGTCGTCAGGGGCTATGGCTACACCTTC. It is translated as CSARVVRGYGYTF.